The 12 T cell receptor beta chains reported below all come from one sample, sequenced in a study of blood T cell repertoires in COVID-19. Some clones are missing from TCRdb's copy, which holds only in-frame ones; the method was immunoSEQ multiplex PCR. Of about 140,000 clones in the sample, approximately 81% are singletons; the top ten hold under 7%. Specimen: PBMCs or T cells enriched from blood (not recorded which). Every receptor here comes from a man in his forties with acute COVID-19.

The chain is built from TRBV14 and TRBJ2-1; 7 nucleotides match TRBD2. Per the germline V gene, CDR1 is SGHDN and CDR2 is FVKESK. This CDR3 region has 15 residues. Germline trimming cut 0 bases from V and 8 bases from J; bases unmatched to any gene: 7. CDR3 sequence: CASSQDRAGIDEQFF. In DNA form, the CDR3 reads TGTGCCAGCAGCCAAGATCGAGCGGGAATCGATGAGCAGTTCTTC.

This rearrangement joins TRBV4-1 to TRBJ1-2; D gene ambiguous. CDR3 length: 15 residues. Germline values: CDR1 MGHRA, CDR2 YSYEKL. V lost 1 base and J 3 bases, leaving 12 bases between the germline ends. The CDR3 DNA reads TGCGCCAGCAGCCAAGTCGGGGTACGGGACTATGGCTACACCTTC. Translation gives CASSQVGVRDYGYTF.

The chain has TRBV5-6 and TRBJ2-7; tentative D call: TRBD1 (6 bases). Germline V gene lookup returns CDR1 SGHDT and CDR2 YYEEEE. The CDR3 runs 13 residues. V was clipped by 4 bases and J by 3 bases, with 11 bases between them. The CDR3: CASSTGQIYEQYF. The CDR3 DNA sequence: TGTGCCAGCAGCACCGGACAGATCTACGAGCAGTACTTC.

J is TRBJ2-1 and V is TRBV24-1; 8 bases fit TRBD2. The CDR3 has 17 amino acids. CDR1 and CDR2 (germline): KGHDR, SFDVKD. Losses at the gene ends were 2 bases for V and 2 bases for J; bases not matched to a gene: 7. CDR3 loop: CATSDSKTSGPYNEQFF. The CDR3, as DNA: TGTGCCACCAGTGATTCCAAAACTAGCGGCCCCTACAATGAGCAGTTCTTC.

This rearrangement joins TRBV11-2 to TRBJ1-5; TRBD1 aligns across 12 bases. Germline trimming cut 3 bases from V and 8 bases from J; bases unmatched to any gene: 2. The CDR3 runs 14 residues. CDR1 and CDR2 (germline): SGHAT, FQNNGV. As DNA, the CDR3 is TGTGCCAGCAGCTTCGGGACAGGGGGCGAGCCCCAGCATTTT. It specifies CASSFGTGGEPQHF.

In DNA, the CDR3 is TGTGCCAGCTCACCATCGGGACAATCGAACACTGAAGCTTTCTTT. This translates into CASSPSGQSNTEAFF. V and J are TRBV18 and TRBJ1-1; TRBD1 might be the D (6 bases). There are 15 residues in the CDR3. Germline values: CDR1 KGHSH, CDR2 LQKENI. Trimming took 2 bases from V and 1 from J, leaving 11 bases between them. Looking up the rest from reference TRBV18 and TRBJ1-1 gives the full variable domain: NAGVMQNPRHLVRRRGQEARLRCSPMKGHSHVYWYRQLPEEGLKFMVYLQKENIIDESGMPKERFSAEFPKEGPSILRIQQVVRGDSAAYFCASSPSGQSNTEAFFGQGTRLTVV.

Here the CDR3 DNA reads TGTGCCAGCAGCCCGACTAGGACGGAGAACACCGGGGAGCTGTTTTTT. It yields the protein CASSPTRTENTGELFF. The chain combines TRBV2 with TRBJ2-2, with D tentatively TRBD2 (6 bases). The CDR3 contains 16 residues. Trimming removed 6 bases from V and 1 base from J, with 15 bases in between. Germline V CDR1 and CDR2: SNHLY, FYNNEI.

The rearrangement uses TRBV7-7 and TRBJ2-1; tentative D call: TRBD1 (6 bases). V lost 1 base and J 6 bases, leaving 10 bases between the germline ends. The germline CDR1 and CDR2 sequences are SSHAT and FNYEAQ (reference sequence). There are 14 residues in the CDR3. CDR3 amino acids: CASSLDTGSNEQFF. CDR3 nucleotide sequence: TGTGCCAGCAGCTTAGATACAGGGTCCAATGAGCAGTTCTTC. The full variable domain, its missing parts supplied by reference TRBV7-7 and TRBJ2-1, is GAGVSQSPRYKVTKRGQDVTLRCDPISSHATLYWYQQALGQGPEFLTYFNYEAQPDKSGLPSDRFSAERPEGSISTLTIQRTEQRDSAMYRCASSLDTGSNEQFFGPGTRLTVL.

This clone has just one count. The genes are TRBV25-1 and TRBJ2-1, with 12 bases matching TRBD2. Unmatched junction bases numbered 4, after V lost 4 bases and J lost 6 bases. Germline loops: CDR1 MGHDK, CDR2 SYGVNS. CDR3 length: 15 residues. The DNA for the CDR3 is TGTGCCAGCAGTGCTAGCGGGAGGGCTAGCAATGAGCAGTTCTTC. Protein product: CASSASGRASNEQFF.

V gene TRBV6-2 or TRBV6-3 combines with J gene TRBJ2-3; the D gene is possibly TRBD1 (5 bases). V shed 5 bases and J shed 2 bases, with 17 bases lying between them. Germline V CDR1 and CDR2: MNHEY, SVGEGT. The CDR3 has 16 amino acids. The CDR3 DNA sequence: TGTGCCAGCAGTGCCCTATCTGGGGCGGCCACAGATACGCAGTATTTT. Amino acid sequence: CASSALSGAATDTQYF.

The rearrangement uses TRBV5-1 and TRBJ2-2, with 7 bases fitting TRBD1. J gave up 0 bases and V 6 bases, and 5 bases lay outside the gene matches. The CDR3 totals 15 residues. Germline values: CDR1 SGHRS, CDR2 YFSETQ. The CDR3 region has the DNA TGCGCCAGCATCACCGACAGGGCGAACACCGGGGAGCTGTTTTTT. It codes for CASITDRANTGELFF. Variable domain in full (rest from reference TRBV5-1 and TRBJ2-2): KAGVTQTPRYLIKTRGQQVTLSCSPISGHRSVSWYQQTPGQGLQFLFEYFSETQRNKGNFPGRFSGRQFSNSRSEMNVSTLELGDSALYLCASITDRANTGELFFGEGSRLTVL.

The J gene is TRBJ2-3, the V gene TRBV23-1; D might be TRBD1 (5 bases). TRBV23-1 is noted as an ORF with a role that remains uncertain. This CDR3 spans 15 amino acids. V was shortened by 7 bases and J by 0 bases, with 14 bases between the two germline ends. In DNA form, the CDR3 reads TGCGCCAGCATCCAAACAGGCCCTAGCACAGATACGCAGTATTTT. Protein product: CASIQTGPSTDTQYF.